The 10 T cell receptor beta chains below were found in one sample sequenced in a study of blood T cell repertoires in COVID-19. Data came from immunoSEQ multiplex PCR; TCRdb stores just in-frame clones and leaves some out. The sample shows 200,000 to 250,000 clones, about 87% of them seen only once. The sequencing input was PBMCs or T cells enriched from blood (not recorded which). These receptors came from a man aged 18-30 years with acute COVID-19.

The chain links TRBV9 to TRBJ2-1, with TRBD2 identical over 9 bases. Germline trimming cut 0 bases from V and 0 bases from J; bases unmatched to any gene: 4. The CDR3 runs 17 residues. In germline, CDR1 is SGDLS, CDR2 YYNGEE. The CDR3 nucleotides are TGTGCCAGCAGCGTAGCGGCGGGAGGGAGCTCCTACAATGAGCAGTTCTTC. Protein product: CASSVAAGGSSYNEQFF.

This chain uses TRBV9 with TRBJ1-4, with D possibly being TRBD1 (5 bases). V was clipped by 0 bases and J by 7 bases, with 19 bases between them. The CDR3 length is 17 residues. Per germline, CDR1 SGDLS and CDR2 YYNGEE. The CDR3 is CASSVEPGGVVREKLFF. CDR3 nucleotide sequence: TGTGCCAGCAGCGTAGAACCTGGGGGGGTCGTTCGTGAAAAACTGTTTTTT. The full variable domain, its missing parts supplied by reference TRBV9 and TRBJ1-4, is DSGVTQTPKHLITATGQRVTLRCSPRSGDLSVYWYQQSLDQGLQFLIQYYNGEERAKGNILERFSAQQFPDLHSELNLSSLELGDSALYFCASSVEPGGVVREKLFFGSGTQLSVL.

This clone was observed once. The CDR3 region is CASSWTGKGDGYTF. The CDR3, as DNA: TGTGCCAGCAGCTGGACAGGGAAGGGAGATGGCTACACCTTC. The chain links TRBV27 to TRBJ1-2, with 8 bases identical to TRBD1. This CDR3 spans 14 amino acids. V lost 6 bases to trimming and J lost 6 bases; unmatched junction nucleotides: 9. Germline CDR1 reads MNHEY; CDR2 reads SMNVEV (reference sequence).

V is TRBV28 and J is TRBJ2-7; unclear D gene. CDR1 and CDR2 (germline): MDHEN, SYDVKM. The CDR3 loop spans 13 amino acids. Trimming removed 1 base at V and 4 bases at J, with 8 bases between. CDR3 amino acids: CASSLSPTYEQYF. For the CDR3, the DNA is TGTGCCAGCAGTTTATCCCCTACGTACGAGCAGTACTTC.

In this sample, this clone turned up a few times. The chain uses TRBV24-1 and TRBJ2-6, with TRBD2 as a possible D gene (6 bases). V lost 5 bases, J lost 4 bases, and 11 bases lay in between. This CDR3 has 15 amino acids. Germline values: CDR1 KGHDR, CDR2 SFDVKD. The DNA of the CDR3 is TGTGCCACCAGTGGGGGGGTAGCAGGGGCCAACGTCCTGACTTTC. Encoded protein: CATSGGVAGANVLTF.

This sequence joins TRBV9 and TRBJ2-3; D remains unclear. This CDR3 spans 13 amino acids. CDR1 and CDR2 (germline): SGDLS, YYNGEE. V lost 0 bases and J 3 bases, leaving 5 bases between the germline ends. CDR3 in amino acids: CASSVAPTDTQYF. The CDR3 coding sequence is TGTGCCAGCAGCGTAGCCCCTACAGATACGCAGTATTTT.

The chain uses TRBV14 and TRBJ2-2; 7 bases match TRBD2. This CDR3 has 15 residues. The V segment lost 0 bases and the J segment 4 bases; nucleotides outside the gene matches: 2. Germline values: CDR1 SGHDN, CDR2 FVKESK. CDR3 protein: CASSQDPGGTGELFF. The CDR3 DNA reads TGTGCCAGCAGCCAAGATCCGGGGGGCACCGGGGAGCTGTTTTTT.

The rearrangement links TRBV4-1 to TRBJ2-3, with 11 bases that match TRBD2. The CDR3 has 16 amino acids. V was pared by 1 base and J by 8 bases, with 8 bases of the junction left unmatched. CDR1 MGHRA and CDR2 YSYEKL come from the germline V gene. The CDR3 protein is CASSQVLAGGPRTQYF. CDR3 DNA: TGCGCCAGCAGCCAAGTTTTAGCGGGAGGGCCGCGTACGCAGTATTTT.

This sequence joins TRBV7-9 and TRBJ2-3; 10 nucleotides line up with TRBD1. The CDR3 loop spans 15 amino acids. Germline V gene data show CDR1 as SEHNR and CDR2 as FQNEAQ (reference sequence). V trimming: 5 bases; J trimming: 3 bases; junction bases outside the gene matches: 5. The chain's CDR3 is CASSATGQGTDTQYF. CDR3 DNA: TGTGCCAGCAGCGCAACGGGACAGGGGACAGATACGCAGTATTTT.

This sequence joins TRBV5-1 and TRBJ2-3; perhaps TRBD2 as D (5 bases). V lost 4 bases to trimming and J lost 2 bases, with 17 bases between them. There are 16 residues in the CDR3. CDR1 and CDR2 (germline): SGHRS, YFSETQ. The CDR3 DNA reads TGCGCCAGCAGCCGAGGGTCAACGGACCACACAGATACGCAGTATTTT. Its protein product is CASSRGSTDHTDTQYF.